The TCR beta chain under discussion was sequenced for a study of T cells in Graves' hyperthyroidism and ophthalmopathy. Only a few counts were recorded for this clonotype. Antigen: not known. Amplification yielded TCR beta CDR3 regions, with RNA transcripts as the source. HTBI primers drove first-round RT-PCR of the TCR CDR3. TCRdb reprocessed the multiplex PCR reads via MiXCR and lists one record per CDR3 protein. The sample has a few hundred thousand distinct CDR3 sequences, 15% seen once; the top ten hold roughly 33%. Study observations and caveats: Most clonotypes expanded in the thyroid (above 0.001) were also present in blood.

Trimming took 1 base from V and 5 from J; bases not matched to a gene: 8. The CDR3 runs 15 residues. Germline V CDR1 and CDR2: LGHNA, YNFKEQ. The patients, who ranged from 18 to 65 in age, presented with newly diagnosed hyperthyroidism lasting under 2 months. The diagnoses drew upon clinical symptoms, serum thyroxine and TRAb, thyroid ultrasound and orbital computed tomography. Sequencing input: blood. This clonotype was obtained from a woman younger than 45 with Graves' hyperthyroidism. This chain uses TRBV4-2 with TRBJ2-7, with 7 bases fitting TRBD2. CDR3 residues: CASSQVGGRGDEQYF. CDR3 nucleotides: TGTGCCAGCAGCCAAGTAGGCGGGAGAGGGGACGAGCAGTACTTC.